The entry below gives a single T cell receptor (beta chain) sequence along with its context. This clonotype has at least ten counts. What this receptor recognizes is not known. No much larger clonotype is one base removed from it; base qualities were not supplied. Sequencing instrument: Illumina HiSeq 1500. The public reads were quality trimmed at Q25 with fastp and then assembled into clones with MiXCR by TCRdb, keeping productive beta chains. Entries are consolidated by CDR3 protein sequence, retaining the most common genes and DNA. The sample table holds around 260,000 distinct CDR3 sequences, of which roughly 9.1% were seen once. The top ten hold around 15% of the sample. The sample originates from a study of T cell repertoires in cytomegalovirus infection (dated by TCRdb to the late 2010s). For the study in its entirety: Donor HLA type was relevant to the analysis, because carriage of CMV infection together with the matching HLA type was indicated by public TCR beta signatures. Results the study describes overall, beyond this receptor: The ex vivo response was dominated by HLA-C-restricted CMV-specific TCR beta clonotypes, which also provided the single most frequent clonotype in two of eight donors. Carriers of CMV infection plus the relevant HLA type were discriminated by the cumulative frequency of public TCR beta family members in the study cohort and in an independent approximately 360-donor cohort.

The germline V gene (reference sequence) specifies SEHNR as CDR1 and FQNEAQ as CDR2. Cut back by 2 bases and 2 bases, the V and J ends lie 9 bases apart. The CDR3 sequence holds 14 residues, the cysteine and phenylalanine included. The read is trimmed to its CDR3 DNA, 42 bases read in frame from base 1. Sequencing was performed on PBMCs. This sequence was found in a human donor in good health (CMV status not recorded). Some clones in this sample may be carry-over from other donors' samples. The receptor chain draws on TRBV7-9 and TRBJ1-2; the D segment cannot be called with confidence. This receptor has the CDR3 CASSLSDGNYGYTF. The nucleotide sequence reads TGTGCCAGCAGCTTATCCGACGGGAACTATGGCTACACCTTC.